The present entry profiles one T cell receptor (beta chain) with its context. Antigen: not known. V lost 3 bases to trimming and J lost 0 bases, with 9 bases between them. Germline-derived CDR1 and CDR2 are MNHEY and SVGAGI. The CDR3 loop spans 15 amino acids. This sample is drawn from a study of cytomegalovirus exposure and HLA in healthy donors. Overall study context: Unique TCR beta sequences numbering around 110 million came from 150 million to 200 million T cells in an earlier analysis. Around four fifths of 398 genotyped donors fell in the Caucasian-associated ancestry cluster.

Vbeta (60) and Jbeta (13) primers were used in the PCR. TCRdb keeps only in-frame clones here, not all; method: immunoSEQ multiplex PCR. The data hold approximately 220,000 clones, with 70% to 80% observed a single time. Study results and caveats: On later analysis, the bulk of CMV-associated TCR beta chains appeared to be HLA-restricted. Researchers reported that a few CMV-associated chains were confirmed in vitro as CMV antigen-specific.

The sample taken for sequencing was PBMCs. The clonotype was recovered from a man between 40 and 49 years old in good health and CMV-seronegative. V and J are TRBV6-5 and TRBJ1-5; no definite D call. The CDR3 loop reads CASSYSRHSNQPQHF. In DNA, the CDR3 is TGTGCCAGCAGTTATTCCAGACATAGCAATCAGCCCCAGCATTTT.